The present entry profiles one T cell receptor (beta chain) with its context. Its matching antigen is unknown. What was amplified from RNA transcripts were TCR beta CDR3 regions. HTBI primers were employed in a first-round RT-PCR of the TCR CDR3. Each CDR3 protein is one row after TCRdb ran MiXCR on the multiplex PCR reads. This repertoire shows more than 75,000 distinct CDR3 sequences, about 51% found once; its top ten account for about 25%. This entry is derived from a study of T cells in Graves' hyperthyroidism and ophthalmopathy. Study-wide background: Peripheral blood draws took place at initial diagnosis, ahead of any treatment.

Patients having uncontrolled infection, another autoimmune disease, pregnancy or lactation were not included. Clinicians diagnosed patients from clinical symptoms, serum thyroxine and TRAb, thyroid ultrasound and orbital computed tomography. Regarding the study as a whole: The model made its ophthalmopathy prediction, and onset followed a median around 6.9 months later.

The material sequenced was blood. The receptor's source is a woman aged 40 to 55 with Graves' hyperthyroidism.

The CDR3 spells CASRRTGGAGDTEAFF. The CDR3 bases are TGTGCCAGTAGGCGGACAGGGGGCGCCGGGGACACTGAAGCTTTCTTT. The rearrangement uses TRBV19 and TRBJ1-1, with TRBD1 matching 11 bases. The CDR3 totals 16 residues. CDR1 is LNHDA and CDR2 is SQIVND in the germline V gene (reference sequence). After removal of 6 bases from V and 3 bases from J, the junction contained 9 bases not matched to a gene. Complete variable domain (other parts from reference TRBV19 and TRBJ1-1): DGGITQSPKYLFRKEGQNVTLSCEQNLNHDAMYWYRQDPGQGLRLIYYSQIVNDFQKGDIAEGYSVSREKKESFPLTVTSAQKNPTAFYLCASRRTGGAGDTEAFFGQGTRLTVV.